The 4 T cell receptor beta chains below come from one sample, sequenced in a study of T cell responses to AZD1222 COVID-19 vaccine. Assay used: immunoSEQ multiplex PCR; TCRdb lists only in-frame clones, some missing. This sample has 150,000 or so clones, with about 88% found just once. The sample in question was peripheral blood, obtained on day 0 of AZD1222 vaccination. All receptors come from an adult in good health.

The rearrangement links TRBV28 to TRBJ2-2; 10 bases agree with TRBD2. This CDR3 spans 16 amino acids. Germline CDR1 MDHEN, CDR2 SYDVKM. V was clipped by 6 bases and J by 6 bases; unmatched bases: 10. The chain's CDR3 is CASSSGKRGGSGELFF. CDR3 in DNA: TGTGCCAGCAGCTCGGGAAAGCGGGGGGGCTCCGGGGAGCTGTTTTTT.

This chain joins TRBV11-2 and TRBJ1-5, with no clear D. The CDR3 runs 14 residues. CDR1 and CDR2 from the germline V gene are SGHAT and FQNNGV. Trimming pared 1 base from V and 6 bases from J, leaving 10 bases between. The CDR3 DNA reads as TGTGCCAGCAGCTTAGTCGAGAAAAGTCAGCCCCAGCATTTT. This codes for CASSLVEKSQPQHF. The variable domain in full, completed from reference TRBV11-2 and TRBJ1-5, reads EAGVAQSPRYKIIEKRQSVAFWCNPISGHATLYWYQQILGQGPKLLIQFQNNGVVDDSQLPKDRFSAERLKGVDSTLKIQPAKLEDSAVYLCASSLVEKSQPQHFGDGTRLSIL.

This chain links TRBV29-1 with TRBJ2-7, with D tentatively TRBD1 or TRBD2 (5 bases each). Trimming removed 7 bases at V and 3 bases at J, with 16 bases between. The V gene's germline CDR1 is SQVTM and CDR2 ANQGSEA. The CDR3 sequence is 13 residues long. CDR3 sequence: CSGGGESLYEQYF. Written as DNA, the CDR3 is TGCAGCGGTGGGGGAGAATCCCTCTACGAGCAGTACTTC.

V is TRBV25-1 and J is TRBJ1-6; maybe TRBD1 (5 bases). Germline V gene sequence: CDR1 MGHDK, CDR2 SYGVNS. This CDR3 has 14 residues. Between the trimmed V and J ends, which lost 4 bases and 6 bases, there was a span of 10 bases. CDR3 sequence (DNA): TGTGCCAGCAGTGCCGACAGAGTTAATTCACCCCTCCACTTT. Translated, it gives CASSADRVNSPLHF.